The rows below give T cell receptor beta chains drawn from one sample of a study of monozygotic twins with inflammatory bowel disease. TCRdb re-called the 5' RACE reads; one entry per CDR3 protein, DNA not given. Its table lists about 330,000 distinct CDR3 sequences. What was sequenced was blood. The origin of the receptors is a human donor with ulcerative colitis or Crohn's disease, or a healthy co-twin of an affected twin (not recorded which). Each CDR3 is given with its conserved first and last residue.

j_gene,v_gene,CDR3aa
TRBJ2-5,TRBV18,CASSPRLGGELYQETQYF
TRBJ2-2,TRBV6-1,CASTSPGHTGELFF
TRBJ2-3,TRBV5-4,CASSTAGTYTDTQYF
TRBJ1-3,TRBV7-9,CASSLPKSGNTIYF
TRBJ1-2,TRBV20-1,CSARGYLRGTYGYTF
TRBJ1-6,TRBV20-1,CSARGQGANSPLHF
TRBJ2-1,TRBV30,CAWFGGGEQFF
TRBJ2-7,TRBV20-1,CSASRGGNGEQYF
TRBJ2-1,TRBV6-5,CASSYSLAGASYNEQFF
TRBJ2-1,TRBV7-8,CASSLVGGPYNEQFF
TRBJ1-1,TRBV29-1,CSVRSPGTKRTEAFF
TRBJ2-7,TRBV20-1,CSARLGTYVSHEQYF
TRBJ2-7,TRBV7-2,CASSLWGGYSEQYF
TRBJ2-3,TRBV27,CASSLTVTSSTQYF
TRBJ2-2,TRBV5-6,CASEKGWRDLPGELFF
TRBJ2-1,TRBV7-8,CASSLGSGNEQFF
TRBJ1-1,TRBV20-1,CSASGQGFTEAFF
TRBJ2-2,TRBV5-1,CASSWTASRDTGELFF
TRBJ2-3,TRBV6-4,CASSGSGGATDTQYF
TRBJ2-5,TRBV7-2,CASRWGRGKETQYF
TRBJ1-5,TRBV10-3,CATTHGGQGNQPQHF
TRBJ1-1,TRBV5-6,CASSLERRSEAFF
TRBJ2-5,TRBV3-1,CASSEPGAHETQYF
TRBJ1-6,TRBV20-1,CSARVMGPHNSPLHF
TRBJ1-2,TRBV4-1,CASSSPGTEGIYGYTF
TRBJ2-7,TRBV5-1,CASRPRDGNYEQYF
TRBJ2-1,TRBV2,CAGGLARNEQFF
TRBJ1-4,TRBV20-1,CSARRQPTNEKLFF
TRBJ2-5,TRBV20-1,CRGDRFGETQYF
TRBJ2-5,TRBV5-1,CASTGLERQETQYF
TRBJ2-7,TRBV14,CASSLGTARSEQYF
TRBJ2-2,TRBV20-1,CSAGSTITGELFF
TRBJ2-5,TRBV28,CASSLQLAGGQETQYF
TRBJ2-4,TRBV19,CASSRGRDKNIQYF
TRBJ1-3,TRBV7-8,CASSWSGTEGNTIYF
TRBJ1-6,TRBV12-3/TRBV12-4,CASSKDGAKGSPLHF
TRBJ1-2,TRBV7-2,CASSLVGTAGMYGYTF
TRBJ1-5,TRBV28,CASRSPGRHSNQPQHF
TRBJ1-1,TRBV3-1,CASSQGSGTEAFF
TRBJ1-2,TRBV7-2,CASRAPEQGADGYTF
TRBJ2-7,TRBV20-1,CSARSRDRVTYEQYF
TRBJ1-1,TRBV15,CATSKPTANTEAFF
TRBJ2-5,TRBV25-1,CASSDWTGSQETQYF
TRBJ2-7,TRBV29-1,CSVLWVGQGVYEQYF
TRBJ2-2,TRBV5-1,CATTGAANTGELFF
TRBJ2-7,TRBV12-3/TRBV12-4,CASSLSYRGAATHEQYF
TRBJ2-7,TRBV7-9,CASSSGQGISYEQYF
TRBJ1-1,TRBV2,CASSARGLLNTEAFF
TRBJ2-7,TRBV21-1,CASSRPSGGLSYEQYF
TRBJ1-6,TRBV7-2,CASSPRSSYNSPLHF
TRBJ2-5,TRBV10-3,CATLAGDQETQYF
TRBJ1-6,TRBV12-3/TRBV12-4,CASSSGIKSPPLHF
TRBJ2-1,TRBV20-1,CSAAGGNYNEQFF